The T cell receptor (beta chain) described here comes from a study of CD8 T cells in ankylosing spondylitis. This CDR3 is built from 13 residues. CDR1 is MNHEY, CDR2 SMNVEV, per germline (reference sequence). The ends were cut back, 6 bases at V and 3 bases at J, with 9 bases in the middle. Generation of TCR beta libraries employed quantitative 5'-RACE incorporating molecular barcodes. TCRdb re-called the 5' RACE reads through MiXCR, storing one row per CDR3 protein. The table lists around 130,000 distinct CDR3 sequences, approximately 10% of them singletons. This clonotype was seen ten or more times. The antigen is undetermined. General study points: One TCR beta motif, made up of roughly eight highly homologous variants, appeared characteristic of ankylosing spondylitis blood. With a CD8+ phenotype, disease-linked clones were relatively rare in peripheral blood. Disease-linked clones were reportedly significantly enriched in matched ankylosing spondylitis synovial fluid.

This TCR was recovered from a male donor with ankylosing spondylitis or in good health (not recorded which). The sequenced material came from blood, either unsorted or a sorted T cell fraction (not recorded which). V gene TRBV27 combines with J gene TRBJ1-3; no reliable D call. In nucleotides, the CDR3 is TGTGCCAGCAGGGGAGTAAGTGGAAACACCATATATTTT. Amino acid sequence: CASRGVSGNTIYF.